The 29 T cell receptor beta chains in this list originate from one sample, sequenced in a study of shared clonotypes between healthy human individuals. Libraries were prepared by immunoSEQ multiplex PCR; TCRdb keeps only in-frame clonotypes and omits some of them. The sample yields 300,000 or so clones, around 67% seen once. Source material: memory CD4+ T cells sorted from blood. Subset of the sample: CD45RA-negative fraction. The receptors come from a man aged 30 to 39 in good health.

The J gene is TRBJ2-7, the V gene TRBV5-1; D unresolved. Germline CDR1 reads SGHRS; CDR2 reads YFSETQ. Trimming left V 4 bases short and J 2 bases short, with 10 bases between. The CDR3 loop spans 13 amino acids. The CDR3 coding sequence is TGCGCCAGCAGCGTGGGTCCGCCCTACGAGCAGTACTTC. Its protein is CASSVGPPYEQYF.

There are many counts of this clone. V and J are TRBV5-1 and TRBJ2-5, with D perhaps given as TRBD1 or TRBD2 (6 bases each). From germline, CDR1 is SGHRS and CDR2 YFSETQ. CDR3 size: 14 residues. The germline V and J ends were trimmed by 1 base and 4 bases, with 11 bases remaining between them. The chain's CDR3 is CASSLMGGGETQYF. In DNA form, the CDR3 reads TGCGCCAGCAGCTTGATGGGGGGCGGAGAGACCCAGTACTTC.

The genes are TRBV19 and TRBJ2-1, with D possibly being TRBD2 (6 bases). Trimming left V 1 base short and J 5 bases short, with 15 bases between. The CDR3 is 16 residues long. CDR1 is LNHDA and CDR2 is SQIVND in the germline V gene (reference sequence). The CDR3 nucleotides are TGTGCCAGTAGTATAGTCTCGAGCGGGTCCAACAATGAGCAGTTCTTC. It encodes CASSIVSSGSNNEQFF. The variable domain in full, with the rest retrieved from reference TRBV19 and TRBJ2-1, is DGGITQSPKYLFRKEGQNVTLSCEQNLNHDAMYWYRQDPGQGLRLIYYSQIVNDFQKGDIAEGYSVSREKKESFPLTVTSAQKNPTAFYLCASSIVSSGSNNEQFFGPGTRLTVL.

The gene calls are TRBV5-4 and TRBJ2-2; 7 bases match TRBD2. The V gene's germline CDR1 is SGHNT and CDR2 YYREEE (reference sequence). J lost 3 bases, V lost 0 bases, and 2 bases had no gene match. The CDR3 covers 15 residues. The CDR3 nucleotides read TGTGCCAGCAGCTTGGAGGGAGGGGACACCGGGGAGCTGTTTTTT. Encoded protein: CASSLEGGDTGELFF. Full variable domain (missing parts from reference TRBV5-4 and TRBJ2-2): ETGVTQSPTHLIKTRGQQVTLRCSSQSGHNTVSWYQQALGQGPQFIFQYYREEENGRGNFPPRFSGLQFPNYSSELNVNALELDDSALYLCASSLEGGDTGELFFGEGSRLTVL.

The gene calls are TRBV5-6 and TRBJ2-1; D gene ambiguous. Germline CDR1 and CDR2: SGHDT and YYEEEE. The V end was cut by 5 bases, the J end by 10 bases, with 19 bases between. This CDR3 is built from 14 residues. In DNA, the CDR3 is TGTGCCAGCAGTGCGTATCATCCCCTTGGGGAGCAGTTCTTC. This sequence encodes CASSAYHPLGEQFF.

CDR3 protein: CASNPSGNNEQFF. The CDR3 DNA sequence: TGTGCCAGCAACCCAAGCGGGAACAATGAGCAGTTCTTC. The rearrangement links TRBV11-2 to TRBJ2-1; 7 bases match TRBD2. Germline V gene lookup returns CDR1 SGHAT and CDR2 FQNNGV. The CDR3 has 13 residues. The V gene end was trimmed by 7 bases and the J gene end by 5 bases; junction bases not matched to a gene: 5.

This chain links TRBV5-1 with TRBJ2-6; possibly TRBD2 for D (6 bases). CDR3 length: 15 amino acids. The germline V and J ends were trimmed by 4 bases and 0 bases, with 8 bases remaining between them. CDR1 SGHRS and CDR2 YFSETQ come from the germline V gene. This chain's CDR3 is CASSGGNSGANVLTF. CDR3 coding DNA: TGCGCCAGCAGCGGCGGGAACTCTGGGGCCAACGTCCTGACTTTC. Combining the CDR3 with reference TRBV5-1 and TRBJ2-6 gives the whole variable domain KAGVTQTPRYLIKTRGQQVTLSCSPISGHRSVSWYQQTPGQGLQFLFEYFSETQRNKGNFPGRFSGRQFSNSRSEMNVSTLELGDSALYLCASSGGNSGANVLTFGAGSRLTVL.

This chain links TRBV21-1 with TRBJ2-6; no DNA check was done on the table's D call, TRBD2. TRBV21-1 is noted as a pseudogene. There are 18 residues in the CDR3. The CDR3 region is CASSKVTSGSSGANVLTF. For the CDR3, the DNA is TGTGCCAGCAGCAAAGTCACTAGCGGGAGCTCTGGGGCCAACGTCCTGACTTTC.

The CDR3 DNA sequence: TGTGCCAGCAGCTTGCCGGCGGGGATGAACACCGGGGAGCTGTTTTTT. The encoded protein is CASSLPAGMNTGELFF. The chain links TRBV5-6 to TRBJ2-2, with D possibly matching TRBD2 (6 bases). The CDR3 is 16 residues long. CDR1 is SGHDT, CDR2 YYEEEE, per germline. V was cut by 1 base and J by 1 base, with 11 bases left in between. Together with reference TRBV5-6 and TRBJ2-2, the CDR3 gives the full variable domain: DAGVTQSPTHLIKTRGQQVTLRCSPKSGHDTVSWYQQALGQGPQFIFQYYEEEERQRGNFPDRFSGHQFPNYSSELNVNALLLGDSALYLCASSLPAGMNTGELFFGEGSRLTVL.

Turning to this clone: Given a much more abundant clone one base away, this may be a read error. This chain joins TRBV18 and TRBJ2-1; the match to TRBD1 covers 7 bases. This CDR3 region has 13 residues. Germline V gives CDR1 KGHSH, CDR2 LQKENI. After removal of 0 bases from V and 12 bases from J, the junction contained 5 bases not matched to a gene. CDR3 protein: CASSPPGQHGQFF. CDR3 nucleotides: TGTGCCAGCTCACCACCGGGACAGCATGGGCAGTTCTTC.

This clone occurred once. Other DNA sequences in the same sample also yield this CDR3. The genes are TRBV5-1 and TRBJ2-3; maybe TRBD1 (6 bases). Trimming took 4 bases from V and 3 from J, leaving 9 bases between them. The CDR3 spans 13 residues. Germline V gives CDR1 SGHRS, CDR2 YFSETQ. The chain's CDR3 is CASSPQGTDTQYF. In DNA form, the CDR3 reads TGCGCCAGCAGCCCCCAGGGGACAGATACGCAGTATTTT.

The genes are TRBV5-1 and TRBJ2-3, with D possibly being TRBD2 (6 bases). This CDR3 contains 13 residues. Germline values: CDR1 SGHRS, CDR2 YFSETQ. The ends were cut back, 5 bases at V and 6 bases at J, with 13 bases in the middle. CDR3 sequence: CASRYPGRDTQYF. The CDR3 coding sequence is TGCGCCAGCAGGTATCCGGGGAGGGATACGCAGTATTTT.

V gene TRBV5-4 combines with J gene TRBJ2-7, with D hard to call. Trimming took 0 bases from V and 5 from J, leaving 6 bases between them. There are 12 residues in the CDR3. The germline gives CDR1 SGHNT, CDR2 YYREEE (reference sequence). In nucleotides, the CDR3 is TGTGCCAGCAGCTTGGATGATCACGAGCAGTACTTC. This encodes CASSLDDHEQYF.

The chain employs TRBV19 and TRBJ2-7; D might be TRBD2 (6 bases). The V and J ends lost 3 bases and 4 bases respectively, with 16 bases between them. CDR3 length equals 15 residues. Germline V gives CDR1 LNHDA, CDR2 SQIVND (reference sequence). The CDR3 loop reads CASSIIGGETYEQYF. Here the CDR3 DNA reads TGTGCCAGTAGTATTATTGGAGGGGAGACTTACGAGCAGTACTTC. The entire variable domain, with the rest obtained from reference TRBV19 and TRBJ2-7, is as follows: DGGITQSPKYLFRKEGQNVTLSCEQNLNHDAMYWYRQDPGQGLRLIYYSQIVNDFQKGDIAEGYSVSREKKESFPLTVTSAQKNPTAFYLCASSIIGGETYEQYFGPGTRLTVT.

This clone was seen a handful of times. The CDR3 DNA is TGTGCCAGCTCACCAACCTACGCCGAAAAACTGTTTTTT. Its protein product is CASSPTYAEKLFF. V usage is TRBV18 and J usage is TRBJ1-4, with D unclear. The V end lost 2 bases, the J end lost 8 bases, and 9 bases lay between the germline ends. Per germline, CDR1 KGHSH and CDR2 LQKENI. The CDR3 runs to 13 residues.

This clone was counted at least ten times. The J gene is TRBJ1-2, the V gene TRBV5-3; D ambiguous. TRBV5-3 is an ORF for which the function is uncertain. The CDR3 covers 12 residues. Trimming stripped 0 bases from V and 7 bases from J, with 7 bases between. CDR3 sequence (DNA): TGTGCCAGAAGCTTGGGCACGCGTGGCTACACCTTC. Translating it yields CARSLGTRGYTF.

The count of this clone is one. The chain employs TRBV28 and TRBJ2-5; D gene unclear. CDR1 and CDR2 (germline): MDHEN, SYDVKM. The CDR3 contains 13 residues. The ends were cut back, 5 bases at V and 0 bases at J, with 7 bases in the middle. Here the CDR3 reads CASSQLYQETQYF. CDR3 DNA: TGTGCCAGCAGTCAGTTGTACCAAGAGACCCAGTACTTC.

The rearrangement links TRBV19 to TRBJ1-1; tentative D call: TRBD1 (6 bases). Germline-derived CDR1 and CDR2 are LNHDA and SQIVND (reference sequence). V was clipped by 6 bases and J by 0 bases, with 14 bases between them. CDR3 length equals 15 residues. The CDR3 DNA is TGTGCCAGTAGGATGGGGGGGCGCATGAACACTGAAGCTTTCTTT. The encoded protein is CASRMGGRMNTEAFF.

The chain carries TRBV19 and TRBJ1-5; D may be TRBD1 (5 bases). CDR3 length equals 12 residues. Germline V lookup: CDR1 LNHDA, CDR2 SQIVND (reference sequence). Trimming shortened V by 7 bases and J by 6 bases, and 10 bases separated the two germline ends. CDR3 coding DNA: TGTGCCAGTATGGGGCCCGGTCAGCCCCAGCATTTT. As protein: CASMGPGQPQHF.

The chain recombines TRBV6-5 with TRBJ1-1; a weak D match, TRBD1 (6 bases). This CDR3 region has 13 residues. V shed 7 bases and J shed 4 bases, with 13 bases lying between them. In germline, CDR1 is MNHEY, CDR2 SVGAGI. CDR3 loop: CASTRGAVTEAFF. In DNA form, the CDR3 reads TGTGCCAGCACTCGGGGGGCCGTCACTGAAGCTTTCTTT.

J is TRBJ2-3 and V is TRBV5-1; D remains unclear. V was clipped by 3 bases and J by 0 bases, with 8 bases between them. The germline CDR1 and CDR2 sequences are SGHRS and YFSETQ. The CDR3 contains 14 residues. CDR3 DNA sequence: TGCGCCAGCAGCTCGCTAGTGAGCACAGATACGCAGTATTTT. Translated, it gives CASSSLVSTDTQYF. Full variable domain (missing parts from reference TRBV5-1 and TRBJ2-3): KAGVTQTPRYLIKTRGQQVTLSCSPISGHRSVSWYQQTPGQGLQFLFEYFSETQRNKGNFPGRFSGRQFSNSRSEMNVSTLELGDSALYLCASSSLVSTDTQYFGPGTRLTVL.

This chain uses TRBV13 with TRBJ1-2; 8 bases are shared with TRBD1. V lost 10 bases, J lost 2 bases, and 6 bases stayed unmatched. Germline V gene sequence: CDR1 PRHDT, CDR2 FYEKMQ (reference sequence). CDR3 length: 13 residues. CDR3 amino acids: CATPTGANYGYTF. The CDR3 DNA reads as TGTGCCACACCGACAGGGGCAAACTATGGCTACACCTTC.

The CDR3 reads CSSMPGLASTDTQYF. The CDR3 bases are TGCAGCAGTATGCCGGGACTAGCGTCCACAGATACGCAGTATTTT. V and J are TRBV29-1 and TRBJ2-3; 10 positions match TRBD2. Trimming removed 8 bases from V and 2 bases from J; junction bases left unmatched: 10. This CDR3 is 15 amino acids long. Per germline, CDR1 SQVTM and CDR2 ANQGSEA.

The chain is built from TRBV11-3 and TRBJ2-1, with unresolved D. Germline values: CDR1 SGHNT, CDR2 YENEEA. V lost 2 bases and J 4 bases, leaving 12 bases between the germline ends. The CDR3 runs to 15 residues. Written as DNA, the CDR3 is TGTGCCAGCAGCTTAAGTAGGGCCATGTACAATGAGCAGTTCTTC. It yields the protein CASSLSRAMYNEQFF.

The DNA of the CDR3 is TGTGCCAGCAGTGAAAAGGCAGGTTATCTGGATGAGCAGTTCTTC. Residues: CASSEKAGYLDEQFF. The chain joins TRBV2 to TRBJ2-1; D is uncertain. Germline CDR1 reads SNHLY; CDR2 reads FYNNEI. V gave up 2 bases and J gave up 8 bases, with 16 bases separating them. CDR3 size: 15 residues.

The chain employs TRBV18 and TRBJ2-2; D is ambiguous. The CDR3 is 15 residues long. V lost 0 bases to trimming and J lost 3 bases, with 8 bases between them. Germline CDR1 KGHSH, CDR2 LQKENI. This chain's CDR3 is CASSPPPDDTGELFF. In nucleotides, the CDR3 is TGTGCCAGCTCACCACCACCCGATGACACCGGGGAGCTGTTTTTT.

The chain carries TRBV25-1 and TRBJ1-5; D gene uncertain. This CDR3 is built from 14 residues. Trimming left V 2 bases short and J 3 bases short, with 8 bases between. CDR1 is MGHDK, CDR2 SYGVNS, per germline. Written as DNA, the CDR3 is TGTGCCAGCAGTGAAGTGGGAATCAATCAGCCCCAGCATTTT. Protein: CASSEVGINQPQHF.

This clone is a singleton in its sample. The V and J genes are TRBV7-2 and TRBJ2-1, with D uncertain. Deletions cut 3 bases from V and 7 bases from J, with 7 bases between. This CDR3 has 12 residues. From germline, CDR1 is SGHTA and CDR2 FQGNSA. The CDR3 loop reads CASSFWGNEQFF. The CDR3 coding sequence is TGTGCCAGCAGCTTTTGGGGAAATGAGCAGTTCTTC.

CDR3 sequence reads: CASSRAGLSYEQYF. In nucleotides, the CDR3 is TGTGCCAGCTCTAGAGCGGGCCTCTCCTACGAGCAGTACTTC. The J gene is TRBJ2-7, the V gene TRBV27; a possible D gene is TRBD2 (6 bases). CDR3 length: 14 residues. Germline V lookup: CDR1 MNHEY, CDR2 SMNVEV (reference sequence). Trimming took 8 bases from V and 0 from J, leaving 14 bases between them.